The TCR beta chain under discussion was sequenced for a study of cytomegalovirus exposure and HLA in healthy donors. Study-level points and caveats: A later analysis linked a missense variant in DCLRE1C to the trimming of TCR beta V and J genes. 87-base-pair reads could not separate some V segments, including TRBV6-2 and TRBV6-3. The classifier reportedly diagnosed cytomegalovirus status with high sensitivity and specificity. A prior analysis recorded that most TCR beta V segments were productive about 87% or about 30% of the time.

The germline gives CDR1 SGHNT, CDR2 YYREEE (reference sequence). V lost 0 bases, J lost 5 bases, and 8 bases stayed unmatched. CDR3 length: 17 residues. The PCR contained 60 Vbeta and 13 Jbeta primers. TCRdb's copy holds only in-frame clones and misses some; the assay was immunoSEQ multiplex PCR. This sample yields over 150,000 clones, of which 65% to 80% are seen a single time; 4.5% to 5.5% belongs to the top ten. In regard to this clone: Its antigen is still unknown.

V usage is TRBV5-4 and J usage is TRBJ2-5, with TRBD2 identical over 12 bases. The receptor's source is a man aged 25-45 years in good health and CMV-seropositive. Specimen: PBMCs. The CDR3 is CASSLGLAGVRMETQYF. Here the CDR3 DNA reads TGTGCCAGCAGCTTGGGACTAGCGGGAGTCCGTATGGAGACCCAGTACTTC.